This record concerns one T cell receptor (beta chain) sequence. What it recognizes is unknown. Data came from immunoSEQ multiplex PCR; TCRdb stores just in-frame clones and leaves some out. Of about 120,000 clones in the sample, around 91% are singletons; the top ten hold over 1.5%. This specimen comes from a study of T cell responses to AZD1222 COVID-19 vaccine. The wider study: Second-dose intervals near 4 or 12 weeks were combined.

Study conclusions and caveats: It should be noted that donors were predominantly white British and more often female, and clonal diversity was possibly underestimated. The reported proportion of spike-specific TCRs targeting unmutated variant regions was nearly half. Spike-specific TCR breadth and depth rose after two AZD1222 doses.

Germline CDR1 and CDR2: MNHEY and SVGAGI. The trim removed 6 bases at V and 1 base at J, leaving 1 base unmatched. CDR3 size: 14 residues. Sequencing used peripheral blood, obtained on day 0 of AZD1222 vaccination. The TCR comes from an adult in good health. V is TRBV6-5 and J is TRBJ2-3; 10 bases are shared with TRBD2. CDR3 sequence reads: CASRSGGGTDTQYF. CDR3 DNA: TGTGCCAGCAGAAGCGGGGGGGGCACAGATACGCAGTATTTT.